This T cell receptor beta chain came from a study of naive and memory T cell subsets. Treatment described: skin biopsy from PPD injection site in Mantoux-positive individual. The library had UMIs added by 3' ligation of an oligonucleotide to TCR cDNA. Ligated cDNA underwent four rounds of PCR with nested alpha and beta constant region primers and SP2. Via MiXCR, TCRdb re-called the UMI-ligation and nested PCR reads, giving one row per CDR3 protein. The table has about 30,000 distinct CDR3 sequences, approximately 7.1% seen once. A word on this clonotype: At one boundary the junction diverges from the germline segment, which might be a read error.

The CDR3 runs 12 residues. CDR1 and CDR2 from the germline V gene are SGHAT and FQNNGV. The chain employs TRBV11-2 and TRBJ1-2, with D possibly being TRBD1 (5 bases). This receptor was identified in an adult in good health. Specimen: skin, collected from a tuberculin skin test site. CDR3 DNA: TGTGCCAGCAGCTTAGGGGGGACTGGCGACACCTTC. Translation: CASSLGGTGDTF.